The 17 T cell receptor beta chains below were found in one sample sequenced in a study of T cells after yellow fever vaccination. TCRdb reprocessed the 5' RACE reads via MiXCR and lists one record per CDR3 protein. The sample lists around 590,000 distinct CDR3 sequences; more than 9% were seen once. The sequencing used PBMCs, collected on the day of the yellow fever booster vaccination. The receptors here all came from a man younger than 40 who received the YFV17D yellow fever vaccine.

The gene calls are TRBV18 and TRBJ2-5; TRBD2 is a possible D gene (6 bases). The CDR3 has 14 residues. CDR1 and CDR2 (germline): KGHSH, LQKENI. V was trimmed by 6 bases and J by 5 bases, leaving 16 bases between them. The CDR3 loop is CASSPGLTRETQYF. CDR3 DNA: TGTGCCAGCTCCCCGGGACTGACACGGGAGACCCAGTACTTC. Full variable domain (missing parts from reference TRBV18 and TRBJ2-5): NAGVMQNPRHLVRRRGQEARLRCSPMKGHSHVYWYRQLPEEGLKFMVYLQKENIIDESGMPKERFSAEFPKEGPSILRIQQVVRGDSAAYFCASSPGLTRETQYFGPGTRLLVL.

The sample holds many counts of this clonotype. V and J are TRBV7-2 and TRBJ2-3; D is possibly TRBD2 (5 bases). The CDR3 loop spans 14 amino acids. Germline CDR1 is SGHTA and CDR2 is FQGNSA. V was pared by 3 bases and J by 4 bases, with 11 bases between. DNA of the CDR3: TGTGCCAGCAGCTTTGGCGGGCACGCAGATACGCAGTATTTT. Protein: CASSFGGHADTQYF.

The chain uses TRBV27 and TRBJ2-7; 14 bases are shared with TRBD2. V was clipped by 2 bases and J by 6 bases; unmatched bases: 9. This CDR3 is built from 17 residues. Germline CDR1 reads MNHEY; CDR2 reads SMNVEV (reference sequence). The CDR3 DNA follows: TGTGCCAGCAGTTTACCTTCCACCGGGACTAGCGGGAGCGAGCAGTACTTC. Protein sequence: CASSLPSTGTSGSEQYF.

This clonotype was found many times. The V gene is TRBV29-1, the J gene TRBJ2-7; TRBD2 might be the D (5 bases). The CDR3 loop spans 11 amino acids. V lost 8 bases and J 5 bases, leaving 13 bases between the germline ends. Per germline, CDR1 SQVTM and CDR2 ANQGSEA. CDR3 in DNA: TGCAGCTTCCGGGCGGGCCACGAGCAGTACTTC. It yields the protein CSFRAGHEQYF.

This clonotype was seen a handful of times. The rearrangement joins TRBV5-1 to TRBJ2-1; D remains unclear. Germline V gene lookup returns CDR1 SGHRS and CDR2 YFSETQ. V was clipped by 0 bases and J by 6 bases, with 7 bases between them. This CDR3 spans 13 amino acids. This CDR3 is CASSLGSANEQFF. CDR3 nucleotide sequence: TGCGCCAGCAGCTTGGGCTCCGCCAATGAGCAGTTCTTC.

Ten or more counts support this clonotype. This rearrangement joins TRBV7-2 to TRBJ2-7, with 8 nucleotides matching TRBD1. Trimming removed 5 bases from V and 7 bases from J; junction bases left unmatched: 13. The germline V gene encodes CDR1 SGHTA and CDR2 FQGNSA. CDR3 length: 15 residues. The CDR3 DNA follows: TGTGCCAGCAGCCCAGGGGACAGTGGACAGGGAGAGCAGTACTTC. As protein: CASSPGDSGQGEQYF.

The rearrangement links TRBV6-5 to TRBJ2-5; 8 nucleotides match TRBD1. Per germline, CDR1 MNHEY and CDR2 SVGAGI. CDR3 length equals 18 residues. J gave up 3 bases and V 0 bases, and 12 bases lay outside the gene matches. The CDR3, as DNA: TGTGCCAGCAGTTACTCGAATACAGGGGGGACGGGGAAAGAGACCCAGTACTTC. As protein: CASSYSNTGGTGKETQYF.

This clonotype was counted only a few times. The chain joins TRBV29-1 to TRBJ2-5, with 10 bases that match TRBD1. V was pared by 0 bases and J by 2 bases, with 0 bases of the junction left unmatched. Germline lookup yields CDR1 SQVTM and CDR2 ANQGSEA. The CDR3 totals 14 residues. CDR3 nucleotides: TGCAGCGTTGAAGAGGGACAGGGGCAAGAGACCCAGTACTTC. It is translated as CSVEEGQGQETQYF.

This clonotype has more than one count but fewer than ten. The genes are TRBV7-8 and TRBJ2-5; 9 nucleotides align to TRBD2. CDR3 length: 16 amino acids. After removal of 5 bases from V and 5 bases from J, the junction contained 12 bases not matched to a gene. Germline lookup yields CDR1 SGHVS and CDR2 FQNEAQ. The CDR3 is CASSPGPSGILETQYF. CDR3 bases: TGTGCCAGCAGCCCGGGGCCTAGCGGGATTTTGGAGACCCAGTACTTC.

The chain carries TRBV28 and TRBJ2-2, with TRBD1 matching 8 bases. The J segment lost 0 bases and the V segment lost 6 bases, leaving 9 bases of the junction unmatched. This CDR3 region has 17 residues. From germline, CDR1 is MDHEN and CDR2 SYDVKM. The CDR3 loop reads CASRNRGTDPNTGELFF. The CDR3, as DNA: TGTGCCAGCAGAAACAGGGGGACCGATCCGAACACCGGGGAGCTGTTTTTT.

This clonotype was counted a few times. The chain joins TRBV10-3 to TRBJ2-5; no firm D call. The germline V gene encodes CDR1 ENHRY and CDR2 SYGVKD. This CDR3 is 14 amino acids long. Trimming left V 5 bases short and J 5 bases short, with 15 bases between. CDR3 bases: TGTGCCATCAGTAAAGCTTCGACGGGCGAGACCCAGTACTTC. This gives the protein CAISKASTGETQYF.

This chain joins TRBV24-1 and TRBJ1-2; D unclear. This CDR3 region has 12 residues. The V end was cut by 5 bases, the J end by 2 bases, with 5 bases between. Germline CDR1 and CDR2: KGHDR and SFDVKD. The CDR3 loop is CATSVGNYGYTF. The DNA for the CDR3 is TGTGCCACCAGTGTCGGGAACTATGGCTACACCTTC.

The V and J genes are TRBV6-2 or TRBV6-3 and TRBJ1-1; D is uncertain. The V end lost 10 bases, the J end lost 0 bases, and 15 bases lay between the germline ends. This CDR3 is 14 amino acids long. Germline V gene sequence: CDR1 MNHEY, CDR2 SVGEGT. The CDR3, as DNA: TGTGCCAACAGCCGCCAGGCGCTGAACACTGAAGCTTTCTTT. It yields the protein CANSRQALNTEAFF.

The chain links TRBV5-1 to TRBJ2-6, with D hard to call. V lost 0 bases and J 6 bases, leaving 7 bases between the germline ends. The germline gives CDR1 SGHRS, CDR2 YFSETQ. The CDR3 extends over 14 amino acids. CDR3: CASSLAQSANVLTF. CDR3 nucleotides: TGCGCCAGCAGCTTGGCTCAGTCGGCCAACGTCCTGACTTTC. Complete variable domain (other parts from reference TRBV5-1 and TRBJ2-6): KAGVTQTPRYLIKTRGQQVTLSCSPISGHRSVSWYQQTPGQGLQFLFEYFSETQRNKGNFPGRFSGRQFSNSRSEMNVSTLELGDSALYLCASSLAQSANVLTFGAGSRLTVL.

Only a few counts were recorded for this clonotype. CDR3 DNA sequence: TGTGCCAGCGTGGAGGGGAGCAATGAGCAGTTCTTC. Amino acids: CASVEGSNEQFF. The J gene is TRBJ2-1, the V gene TRBV12-3 or TRBV12-4, with a tentative D call TRBD2 (6 bases). Trimming cost V 8 bases and J 6 bases, with 11 bases left between them. The CDR3 runs to 12 residues.

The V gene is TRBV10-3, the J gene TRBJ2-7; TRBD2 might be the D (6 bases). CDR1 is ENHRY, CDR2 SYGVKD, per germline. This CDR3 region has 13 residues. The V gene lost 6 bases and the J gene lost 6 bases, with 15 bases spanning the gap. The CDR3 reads CAIRPTSGLEQYF. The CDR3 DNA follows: TGTGCCATCAGGCCGACTAGTGGCCTCGAGCAGTACTTC.

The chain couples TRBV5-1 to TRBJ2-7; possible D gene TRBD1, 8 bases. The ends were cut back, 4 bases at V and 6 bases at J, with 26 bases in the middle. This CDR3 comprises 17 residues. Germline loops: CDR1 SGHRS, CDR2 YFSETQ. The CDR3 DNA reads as TGCGCCAGCAGCCCAGGACAGGGAGGGAGCTTGGTGGGCGAGCAGTACTTC. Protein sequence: CASSPGQGGSLVGEQYF. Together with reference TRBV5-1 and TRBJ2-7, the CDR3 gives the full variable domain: KAGVTQTPRYLIKTRGQQVTLSCSPISGHRSVSWYQQTPGQGLQFLFEYFSETQRNKGNFPGRFSGRQFSNSRSEMNVSTLELGDSALYLCASSPGQGGSLVGEQYFGPGTRLTVT.